The 23 T cell receptor beta chains below all came from one sample that was sequenced in a study of cytomegalovirus exposure and HLA in healthy donors. With 60 Vbeta and 13 Jbeta primers, the PCR was carried out. Profiled with immunoSEQ multiplex PCR; TCRdb holds only in-frame clones, not every one. This sample's clone table lists 150,000 to 200,000 clones. The sample consisted of PBMCs. The receptor set was obtained from a man aged 25-40 years in good health and CMV-seronegative.

V usage is TRBV9 and J usage is TRBJ2-5; 7 bases agree with TRBD2. From germline, CDR1 is SGDLS and CDR2 YYNGEE. V lost 3 bases, J lost 5 bases, and 10 bases stayed unmatched. The length of the CDR3 is 15 residues. The CDR3 loop is CASSAGGGEWETQYF. CDR3 sequence (DNA): TGTGCCAGCAGCGCCGGGGGAGGGGAATGGGAGACCCAGTACTTC. Based on the CDR3 plus reference TRBV9 and TRBJ2-5, the full variable domain is DSGVTQTPKHLITATGQRVTLRCSPRSGDLSVYWYQQSLDQGLQFLIQYYNGEERAKGNILERFSAQQFPDLHSELNLSSLELGDSALYFCASSAGGGEWETQYFGPGTRLLVL.

The rearrangement links TRBV6-1 to TRBJ1-2; 9 bases map to TRBD1. Per the germline V gene, CDR1 is MNHNS and CDR2 is SASEGT. The CDR3 runs to 17 residues. V was pared by 4 bases and J by 5 bases, with 14 bases of the junction left unmatched. CDR3 sequence: CASSARSNDRGLYGYTF. DNA for the CDR3: TGTGCCAGCAGTGCGCGGTCCAATGACAGGGGGTTATATGGCTACACCTTC.

The chain links TRBV5-8 to TRBJ2-2; D call uncertain. The CDR3 consists of 14 residues. Germline V lookup: CDR1 SGHTS, CDR2 YDEGEE. Trimming took 4 bases from V and 5 from J, leaving 12 bases between them. The CDR3 region is CASSQRVGTGELFF. The CDR3 coding sequence is TGTGCCAGCAGCCAGCGAGTTGGAACCGGGGAGCTGTTTTTT.

V usage is TRBV11-2 and J usage is TRBJ2-3; 8 nucleotides match TRBD2. CDR1 and CDR2 from the germline V gene are SGHAT and FQNNGV. J lost 4 bases, V lost 7 bases, and 10 bases had no gene match. The CDR3 runs 15 residues. CDR3 sequence (DNA): TGTGCCAGCATACCGGGACTAGGGTACGCAGATACGCAGTATTTT. The encoded protein is CASIPGLGYADTQYF.

V gene TRBV28 combines with J gene TRBJ1-4; 7 bases are shared with TRBD1. Per the germline V gene, CDR1 is MDHEN and CDR2 is SYDVKM. The CDR3 totals 15 residues. The V and J ends lost 8 bases and 4 bases, in that order; junction bases with no gene match: 10. This CDR3 is CASRSHRGFNEKLFF. DNA of the CDR3: TGTGCCAGCCGGTCCCACAGGGGCTTTAATGAAAAACTGTTTTTT.

The chain couples TRBV5-1 to TRBJ1-5; TRBD1 might be the D (5 bases). Per germline, CDR1 SGHRS and CDR2 YFSETQ. Trimming cost V 0 bases and J 8 bases, with 12 bases left between them. This CDR3 is built from 14 residues. The CDR3 nucleotides are TGCGCCAGCAGCTTGGAGGGCAGGGTAGAGCCCCAGCATTTT. As protein: CASSLEGRVEPQHF.

The gene calls are TRBV21-1 and TRBJ2-7; the table's D gene call, TRBD1, was not cross checked with the DNA. TRBV21-1 counts as a pseudogene. The CDR3 has 15 residues. The CDR3 region is CASSTRQGGWGEQYF. CDR3 in DNA: TGTGCCAGCAGCACACGACAGGGGGGATGGGGCGAGCAGTACTTC.

This chain connects TRBV28 to TRBJ2-7, with TRBD1 identical over 7 bases. The CDR3 is made up of 15 amino acids. Per the germline V gene, CDR1 is MDHEN and CDR2 is SYDVKM. The V and J ends lost 3 bases and 0 bases, in that order; junction bases with no gene match: 5. DNA of the CDR3: TGTGCCAGCAGTTTTCGAGGGACAGACTCCTACGAGCAGTACTTC. It yields the protein CASSFRGTDSYEQYF.

Remarks on this clone: One end of the junction does not line up with germline, which may come from a read error. The chain recombines TRBV11-2 with TRBJ2-7; 12 bases are shared with TRBD2. In germline, CDR1 is SGHAT, CDR2 FQNNGV. This CDR3 comprises 13 residues. The DNA for the CDR3 is TGTGCCAGCAGCTTTCTAGCGGGAGGGCCTCCGCACTTC. It yields the protein CASSFLAGGPPHF. The variable domain in full, with the rest retrieved from reference TRBV11-2 and TRBJ2-7, is EAGVAQSPRYKIIEKRQSVAFWCNPISGHATLYWYQQILGQGPKLLIQFQNNGVVDDSQLPKDRFSAERLKGVDSTLKIQPAKLEDSAVYLCASSFLAGGPPHFGPGTRLTVT.

The chain combines TRBV13 with TRBJ2-1; TRBD2 matches 8 bases. The V gene's germline CDR1 is PRHDT and CDR2 FYEKMQ (reference sequence). The V gene end was trimmed by 2 bases and the J gene end by 0 bases; junction bases not matched to a gene: 6. The CDR3 is 17 residues long. The CDR3 region is CASSLSSGGYSYNEQFF. The CDR3 nucleotides are TGTGCCAGCAGCTTAAGCAGCGGGGGTTACTCCTACAATGAGCAGTTCTTC.

Comments on this clone: The junction does not match germline at one end; this may be a read error. The rearrangement uses TRBV27 and TRBJ1-2, with D perhaps TRBD1 (6 bases). CDR1 is MNHEY and CDR2 is SMNVEV in the germline V gene (reference sequence). This CDR3 has 14 residues. CDR3 sequence (DNA): TGTACCAGCAGTCCGAGACAGGATAACTATGGCTACACCTTC. Translation gives CTSSPRQDNYGYTF.

As concerns this clone: At the DNA level, this CDR3 is encoded by other sequences in the same sample as well. The CDR3 DNA follows: TGTGCCAGCAGCTTGGTCGGGAGCTCCTACAATGAGCAGTTCTTC. This codes for CASSLVGSSYNEQFF. V gene TRBV5-4 combines with J gene TRBJ2-1; tentatively, D is TRBD2 (6 bases). The CDR3 runs 15 residues. Germline V CDR1 and CDR2: SGHNT, YYREEE (reference sequence). Trimming shortened V by 0 bases and J by 0 bases, and 7 bases separated the two germline ends.

The rearrangement joins TRBV6-1 to TRBJ2-2; 11 nucleotides align to TRBD1. There are 15 residues in the CDR3. The germline V gene has CDR1 MNHNS and CDR2 SASEGT. Trimming cost V 5 bases and J 6 bases; bases outside gene matches: 5. The CDR3: CASSLRDRGSGELFF. The CDR3, as DNA: TGTGCCAGCAGTTTAAGGGACAGGGGGTCCGGGGAGCTGTTTTTT.

The V and J genes are TRBV11-2 and TRBJ1-1; a weak D match, TRBD1 (5 bases). CDR1 and CDR2 from the germline V gene are SGHAT and FQNNGV. The CDR3 has 15 amino acids. V was pared by 1 base and J by 3 bases, with 12 bases between. CDR3 DNA sequence: TGTGCCAGCAGCTTAGCCGTGGGGCTGGACACTGAAGCTTTCTTT. Encoded protein: CASSLAVGLDTEAFF.

The rearrangement links TRBV6-6 to TRBJ1-1, with 9 positions matching TRBD1. From germline, CDR1 is MNHNY and CDR2 SVGAGI (reference sequence). Losses at the gene ends were 10 bases for V and 4 bases for J; bases not matched to a gene: 4. The CDR3 has 12 residues. The CDR3 sequence is CATTTGGTEAFF. As DNA, the CDR3 is TGTGCCACAACGACAGGGGGCACTGAAGCTTTCTTT.

The rearrangement uses TRBV29-1 and TRBJ1-5; weak D call: TRBD1 (6 bases). The germline V gene encodes CDR1 SQVTM and CDR2 ANQGSEA. Trimming took off 5 bases at V and 3 bases at J, with 17 bases between the two ends. The CDR3 loop spans 15 amino acids. The CDR3 DNA is TGCAGCGTTAGGGAACAGGGCGTCCTCAATCAGCCCCAGCATTTT. Its translation: CSVREQGVLNQPQHF.

This chain links TRBV5-1 with TRBJ1-2; TRBD1 matches at 7 bases. This CDR3 contains 14 residues. CDR1 and CDR2 (germline): SGHRS, YFSETQ. The V and J ends lost 3 bases and 3 bases, in that order; junction bases with no gene match: 5. The CDR3 DNA is TGCGCCAGCAGCTCGCCCGGGACAGACTATGGCTACACCTTC. This gives the protein CASSSPGTDYGYTF.

The chain recombines TRBV15 with TRBJ1-4, with D maybe TRBD1 (6 bases). The CDR3 has 15 residues. Trimming took off 1 base at V and 7 bases at J, with 13 bases between the two ends. Germline V gives CDR1 LNHNV, CDR2 YYDKDF (reference sequence). The CDR3 coding sequence is TGTGCCACCAGCAGAGGAGGGGGGGAGAGTGAAAAACTGTTTTTT. Its translation: CATSRGGGESEKLFF.

The genes are TRBV28 and TRBJ2-1, with 13 bases matching TRBD2. The germline V gene encodes CDR1 MDHEN and CDR2 SYDVKM. Unmatched junction bases numbered 6, after V lost 7 bases and J lost 6 bases. The CDR3 loop spans 15 amino acids. The CDR3 region is CASTPRTSGSNEQFF. The CDR3 region has the DNA TGTGCCAGCACGCCACGGACTAGCGGGAGCAATGAGCAGTTCTTC.

This chain joins TRBV11-3 and TRBJ1-2; no clear D gene. The ends were cut back, 4 bases at V and 6 bases at J, with 12 bases in the middle. Germline assignment: CDR1 SGHNT and CDR2 YENEEA. CDR3 size: 13 residues. CDR3 protein: CASSSFVADGYTF. CDR3 sequence (DNA): TGTGCCAGCAGCTCCTTCGTCGCGGATGGCTACACCTTC.

V gene TRBV11-3 combines with J gene TRBJ2-2; D perhaps matches TRBD1 (6 bases). The CDR3 spans 20 residues. V lost 0 bases and J lost 2, with 22 bases in between. Germline V CDR1 and CDR2: SGHNT, YENEEA. The CDR3 DNA reads TGTGCCAGCAGCTTAGATCCCTTATTTTGGACAGACAATAACACCGGGGAGCTGTTTTTT. As protein: CASSLDPLFWTDNNTGELFF. The full variable domain, with the rest looked up from reference TRBV11-3 and TRBJ2-2, is EAGVVQSPRYKIIEKKQPVAFWCNPISGHNTLYWYLQNLGQGPELLIRYENEEAVDDSQLPKDRFSAERLKGVDSTLKIQPAELGDSAVYLCASSLDPLFWTDNNTGELFFGEGSRLTVL.

The chain employs TRBV9 and TRBJ2-2, with D possibly being TRBD2 (7 bases). Deletions cut 2 bases from V and 1 base from J, with 15 bases between. The CDR3 has 17 amino acids. Germline CDR1 SGDLS, CDR2 YYNGEE. Written as DNA, the CDR3 is TGTGCCAGCAGCGTCCAGAGGGGGGGAGGGAACACCGGGGAGCTGTTTTTT. The encoded protein is CASSVQRGGGNTGELFF.

CDR3 sequence reads: CASIRGINTGELFF. The CDR3 nucleotides are TGTGCCAGTATAAGGGGGATCAACACCGGGGAGCTGTTTTTT. V and J are TRBV19 and TRBJ2-2, with a weak D call TRBD1 (6 bases). This CDR3 comprises 14 residues. V was trimmed by 7 bases and J by 2 bases, leaving 11 bases between them. CDR1 LNHDA and CDR2 SQIVND come from the germline V gene (reference sequence).